This entry features one TCR beta chain sequence. In the original processing: Amplification of reference gene primers provided the estimated nucleated cell counts. TCRdb keeps only in-frame clones here, not all; method: immunoSEQ multiplex PCR. V and J calls plus clone size are reproduced from that table; the DNA served to infer D and trimming. The repertoire holds more than 95,000 clones, with around four fifths as singletons. This record comes from a study of blood T cell repertoires in COVID-19. Study-wide context: Nucleic acid was either cDNA or gDNA, and it came from T cells, B-cell-depleted T cells, or PBMCs.

Source material: peripheral blood. This TCR was recovered from a man aged 60 to 75 with acute or convalescent COVID-19.

The CDR3 spells CASGSSSGGSPLHF. The CDR3 region has the DNA TGTGCCAGCGGGTCTTCGTCGGGTGGCTCACCCCTCCACTTT. The rearrangement uses TRBV27 and TRBJ1-6; D remains ambiguous. The germline V gene has CDR1 MNHEY and CDR2 SMNVEV (reference sequence). The CDR3 has 14 amino acids. Trimming removed 8 bases at V and 10 bases at J, with 18 bases between.